One TCR beta chain is described in this entry. Its antigen remains unknown. This entry belongs to a study of vaccination effects on CD4 cells after COVID-19. The V end lost 0 bases, the J end lost 3 bases, and 9 bases lay between the germline ends. CDR3 length: 14 amino acids. Germline V gene lookup returns CDR1 LGHDT and CDR2 YNNKEL (reference sequence). Sequencing in the ViraFEST assay came after antigen-specific CD4+ T cells had been expanded with viral peptide pools, which were used to stimulate PBMC. Culture lasted 10 days before CD4+ T cell isolation. Sometime from March through December 2020, the person acquired a SARS-CoV-2 infection that PCR confirmed. In culture with 10 IU/ml IL-2 and around 10 ug/ml peptides, PBMC were grown at two million per well. Using immunoSEQ multiplex PCR, the repertoire was profiled, and TCRdb retains in-frame clones only, with some absent. The data contain under 80,000 clones, roughly 73% of them singletons.

This TCR was sampled from a human donor who had a prior SARS-CoV-2 infection. The sample here was CD4+ T cells from PBMCs cultured with HIV peptides, taken before COVID-19 vaccination. Subset: HIV-1 Nef peptide pool negative control/reference culture. The chain uses TRBV3-1 (or the pseudogene TRBV3-2) and TRBJ2-7, with D possibly TRBD1 on 6 matching bases. CDR3: CASSQEGQIYEQYF. The CDR3 DNA is TGTGCCAGCAGCCAAGAGGGACAAATCTACGAGCAGTACTTC.